This T cell receptor beta chain came from a study of blood T cell repertoires in COVID-19. Background on the study: COVID-19 samples, acute and convalescent, were from the United States, Italy and Spain. T cells, B-cell-depleted T cells, or PBMCs provided the cDNA or gDNA that served as material.

Authors' data handling: Researchers report that nucleated cell counts were estimated from reference gene primer amplification. Only in-frame clones appear in the TCRdb table, and some are missing; sequencing was by immunoSEQ multiplex PCR. V, J and clone size are those of that table, while D and trimming were read from the DNA. The table shows 150,000 to 200,000 clones, with 85% to 90% occurring only once. Seattle researchers signed up patients amid active infection and tracked them longitudinally. Trimming stripped 1 base from V and 0 bases from J, with 12 bases between. Germline CDR1 reads LGHDT; CDR2 reads YNNKEL (reference sequence). This CDR3 has 16 amino acids.

This sequence joins TRBV3-1 (or the pseudogene TRBV3-2) and TRBJ1-1; D gene ambiguous. Source material: peripheral blood. The TCR was taken from a woman older than 75 with COVID-19, enrolled during active disease. CDR3 sequence: CASSQGGLTMNTEAFF. The CDR3 DNA reads TGTGCCAGCAGCCAAGGCGGACTTACCATGAACACTGAAGCTTTCTTT.